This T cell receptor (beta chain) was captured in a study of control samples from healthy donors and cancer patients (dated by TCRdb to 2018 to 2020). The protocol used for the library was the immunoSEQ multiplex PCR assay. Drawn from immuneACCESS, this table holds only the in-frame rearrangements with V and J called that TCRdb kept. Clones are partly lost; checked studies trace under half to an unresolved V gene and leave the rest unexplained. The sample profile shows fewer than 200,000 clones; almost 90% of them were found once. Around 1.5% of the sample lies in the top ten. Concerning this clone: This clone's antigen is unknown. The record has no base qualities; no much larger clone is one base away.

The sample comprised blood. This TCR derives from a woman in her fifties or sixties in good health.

The CDR3 here reads CKDRGTSGYTF. In nucleotides, the sequence is TGCAAGGACAGGGGCACTAGCGGCTACACCTTC. The chain is made from TRBV20-1 and TRBJ1-2; 9 of the junction bases match TRBD1. CDR1 and CDR2 (DFQATT, SNEGSKA) derive from the germline V gene (reference sequence). The CDR3 holds 11 amino acids from the cysteine to the phenylalanine. Solely the CDR3 DNA is kept, with 33 bases framed from the first base.